This T cell receptor beta chain was recorded in a study of regulatory T cells in long-lasting Graves disease. This clonotype was detected ten times or more. Arm-PCR of CDR3 regions with iRepertoire HTBI primers generated TCR beta libraries. A single record per CDR3 protein comes from TCRdb applying MiXCR to the multiplex PCR reads. The sample lists about 450,000 distinct CDR3 sequences; about 15% were seen once. The time point: newly diagnosed GD, antithyroid drugs for less than 3 months. Extracted RNA from PBMCs served as the source of the TCR library. This sample was also put to use in a study of T cells in Graves' hyperthyroidism and ophthalmopathy.

Sequences were derived from peripheral blood mononuclear cells (PBMCs), sampled at new diagnosis, from a patient treated with antithyroid drugs. This receptor was obtained from a woman younger than 45 with Graves disease.

CDR3 sequence: CASSPSGSNQETQYF. CDR3 in DNA: TGTGCCAGCAGCCCCAGCGGGAGTAACCAAGAGACCCAGTACTTC. This sequence joins TRBV7-3 and TRBJ2-5; TRBD2 matches 8 bases. Trimming at V came to 5 bases and at J to 0 bases, leaving 5 bases not matched to a gene. The CDR3 has 15 amino acids. Germline lookup yields CDR1 SGHTA and CDR2 FQGTGA.